The 27 T cell receptor beta chains presented below share a single source sample, sequenced in a study of cytotoxic CD8 clonotypes in ibrutinib-treated CLL. TCRdb's copy holds only in-frame clones and misses some; the assay was immunoSEQ multiplex PCR. The sample shows about 57,000 clones, roughly three fifths of them seen only once. This specimen was PBMCs, taken after 24 months of ibrutinib treatment. These receptors were obtained from a human donor with chronic lymphocytic leukemia.

The V gene is TRBV2, the J gene TRBJ2-1; 11 positions agree with TRBD2. Germline trimming cut 11 bases from V and 2 bases from J; bases unmatched to any gene: 8. Germline V lookup: CDR1 SNHLY, CDR2 FYNNEI. This CDR3 is 15 amino acids long. The DNA of the CDR3 is TGTGCCGTACCCGGGACTAGCGGTCCCTACAATGAGCAGTTCTTC. Translation gives CAVPGTSGPYNEQFF.

This clone was counted only a few times. The rearrangement joins TRBV2 to TRBJ2-1; D remains unclear. V lost 2 bases to trimming and J lost 5 bases, with 1 base between them. The length of the CDR3 is 11 residues. The germline gives CDR1 SNHLY, CDR2 FYNNEI. The CDR3 is CASSENNEQFF. The CDR3, as DNA: TGTGCCAGCAGTGAAAACAATGAGCAGTTCTTC.

The chain combines TRBV5-1 with TRBJ1-2, with 9 bases matching TRBD1. CDR3 length equals 15 residues. The V gene end was trimmed by 2 bases and the J gene end by 4 bases; junction bases not matched to a gene: 6. Germline V gene data show CDR1 as SGHRS and CDR2 as YFSETQ. CDR3 amino acids: CASSLDGQGLYGYTF. In nucleotides, the CDR3 is TGCGCCAGCAGCTTAGACGGACAGGGGCTCTATGGCTACACCTTC.

This clone was found a few times. The chain combines TRBV7-2 with TRBJ2-7; tentatively, D is TRBD1 (5 bases). The germline V gene encodes CDR1 SGHTA and CDR2 FQGNSA. The length of the CDR3 is 16 residues. The V end lost 1 base, the J end lost 2 bases, and 15 bases lay between the germline ends. The CDR3 loop is CASSLGQTSSAYEQYV. The DNA for the CDR3 is TGTGCCAGCAGCTTAGGACAGACGTCGAGTGCCTACGAGCAGTACGTC.

V gene TRBV14 combines with J gene TRBJ2-2, with D unresolved. Germline V lookup: CDR1 SGHDN, CDR2 FVKESK. The CDR3 consists of 14 residues. Trimming removed 1 base at V and 3 bases at J, with 6 bases between. In DNA, the CDR3 is TGTGCCAGCAGCCAAGGTCGGTACACCGGGGAGCTGTTTTTT. This codes for CASSQGRYTGELFF. The whole variable domain, remainder taken from reference TRBV14 and TRBJ2-2, is EAGVTQFPSHSVIEKGQTVTLRCDPISGHDNLYWYRRVMGKEIKFLLHFVKESKQDESGMPNNRFLAERTGGTYSTLKVQPAELEDSGVYFCASSQGRYTGELFFGEGSRLTVL.

This clone was detected ten times or more. The chain is built from TRBV7-9 and TRBJ2-3; possibly TRBD1 for D (6 bases). In germline, CDR1 is SEHNR, CDR2 FQNEAQ (reference sequence). The ends were cut back, 0 bases at V and 0 bases at J, with 10 bases in the middle. This CDR3 is built from 16 residues. This CDR3 is CASSLAGARSTDTQYF. In nucleotides, the CDR3 is TGTGCCAGCAGCTTAGCGGGGGCACGAAGCACAGATACGCAGTATTTT.

The chain couples TRBV5-6 to TRBJ1-1; D unresolved. The germline V and J ends were trimmed by 1 base and 1 base, with 5 bases remaining between them. Germline CDR1 SGHDT, CDR2 YYEEEE. The CDR3 runs 13 residues. CDR3 nucleotide sequence: TGTGCCAGCAGCTTGTGGGGGAACACTGAAGCTTTCTTT. This codes for CASSLWGNTEAFF.

In its sample, this clone was seen a few times. The chain carries TRBV10-2 and TRBJ2-5; D might be TRBD1 (6 bases). The CDR3 has 15 amino acids. Germline loops: CDR1 WSHSY, CDR2 SAAADI. V lost 8 bases and J lost 4, with 20 bases in between. The CDR3 here is CASRPLTGLGETQYF. The CDR3 DNA reads TGCGCCAGCCGCCCCTTGACAGGCCTGGGAGAGACCCAGTACTTC.

This clone is a singleton in its sample. CDR3 nucleotide sequence: TGTGCCAGCATAAGTCGGCTAGCGGGATATGCCCCAAGTATCGGGGAGCTGTTTTTT. Its protein product is CASISRLAGYAPSIGELFF. The rearrangement joins TRBV27 to TRBJ2-2; 9 bases map to TRBD2. CDR1 is MNHEY, CDR2 SMNVEV, per germline (reference sequence). Trimming took 7 bases from V and 7 from J; bases not matched to a gene: 22. The CDR3 covers 19 residues.

The chain uses TRBV5-4 and TRBJ2-1, with 7 bases aligning to TRBD2. V was clipped by 3 bases and J by 6 bases; unmatched bases: 12. Germline V gene sequence: CDR1 SGHNT, CDR2 YYREEE (reference sequence). The CDR3 contains 16 residues. The CDR3 DNA reads TGTGCCAGCAGCTCCTCGACTAGCTCTCCTATCAATGAGCAGTTCTTC. This sequence encodes CASSSSTSSPINEQFF.

V gene TRBV6-1 combines with J gene TRBJ2-6; D perhaps matches TRBD1 (5 bases). Germline V gene sequence: CDR1 MNHNS, CDR2 SASEGT. CDR3 length: 13 residues. The V and J ends lost 6 bases and 2 bases respectively, with 5 bases between them. The CDR3 nucleotides read TGTGCCAGCAGACAGGCTGGGGCCAACGTCCTGACTTTC. This encodes CASRQAGANVLTF.

This sequence joins TRBV5-6 and TRBJ2-7; D perhaps matches TRBD1 (5 bases). CDR3 length equals 14 residues. The V gene's germline CDR1 is SGHDT and CDR2 YYEEEE. Trimming pared 5 bases from V and 3 bases from J, leaving 15 bases between. The CDR3 nucleotides are TGTGCCAGCAGTAGAACAGGCGTAGGCTACGAGCAGTACGTC. Translating it yields CASSRTGVGYEQYV.

This clone has a single count. This chain links TRBV5-5 with TRBJ2-7; 14 bases match TRBD2. The CDR3 totals 16 residues. Germline V gives CDR1 SGHKS, CDR2 YYEKEE (reference sequence). V was pared by 0 bases and J by 3 bases, with 2 bases of the junction left unmatched. The CDR3 loop reads CASSLAGTSGGYEQYF. CDR3 DNA: TGTGCCAGCAGCTTGGCCGGGACTAGCGGGGGCTACGAGCAGTACTTC.

The gene calls are TRBV5-6 and TRBJ1-1; a weak D match, TRBD1 (6 bases). Trimming stripped 6 bases from V and 5 bases from J, with 14 bases between. Germline V CDR1 and CDR2: SGHDT, YYEEEE. The CDR3 is made up of 13 amino acids. CDR3 DNA sequence: TGTGCCAGCACAAAACAGGGTTGGACTGAAGCTTTCTTT. It codes for CASTKQGWTEAFF.

Many counts were recorded for this clone. The genes are TRBV2 and TRBJ1-2; 8 bases match TRBD1. The CDR3 covers 14 residues. The trim removed 6 bases at V and 4 bases at J, leaving 7 bases unmatched. The germline V gene encodes CDR1 SNHLY and CDR2 FYNNEI. The CDR3 region has the DNA TGTGCCAGCAGCGAACTCGGACAGGGCTATGGCTACACCTTC. Translating gives CASSELGQGYGYTF.

This chain uses TRBV10-3 with TRBJ2-3; D is undetermined. The germline V gene encodes CDR1 ENHRY and CDR2 SYGVKD. V lost 5 bases and J lost 5, with 8 bases in between. The CDR3 runs 12 residues. The CDR3 spells CAISPLGDTQYF. The CDR3 DNA sequence: TGTGCCATCAGTCCCCTAGGAGATACGCAGTATTTT.

This sequence joins TRBV2 and TRBJ2-2, with 9 nucleotides matching TRBD2. Germline CDR1 and CDR2: SNHLY and FYNNEI. The CDR3 is 15 residues long. The V gene end was trimmed by 5 bases and the J gene end by 6 bases; junction bases not matched to a gene: 7. The CDR3 loop is CASSLRAGGAGELFF. Here the CDR3 DNA reads TGTGCCAGCAGTTTACGAGCGGGAGGCGCCGGGGAGCTGTTTTTT.

The J gene is TRBJ2-7, the V gene TRBV5-1; TRBD2 matches 9 bases. V trimming: 6 bases; J trimming: 4 bases; junction bases outside the gene matches: 8. This CDR3 is built from 14 residues. Germline CDR1 is SGHRS and CDR2 is YFSETQ. The CDR3 nucleotides read TGCGCCAGCAACCGACTAGCGGATGATTACGAGCAGTACTTC. The encoded protein is CASNRLADDYEQYF. Using reference TRBV5-1 and TRBJ2-7 for the parts outside the CDR3, the full variable domain is KAGVTQTPRYLIKTRGQQVTLSCSPISGHRSVSWYQQTPGQGLQFLFEYFSETQRNKGNFPGRFSGRQFSNSRSEMNVSTLELGDSALYLCASNRLADDYEQYFGPGTRLTVT.

J is TRBJ1-1 and V is TRBV4-1; 10 bases align to TRBD1. Germline V lookup: CDR1 MGHRA, CDR2 YSYEKL. With V trimmed by 4 bases and J by 0 bases, 2 bases remained unmatched. The CDR3 sequence is 15 residues long. This CDR3 is CASSPTGGLNTEAFF. CDR3 bases: TGCGCCAGCAGCCCGACAGGGGGCCTGAACACTGAAGCTTTCTTT.

This clone has a count of ten or more. The genes are TRBV28 and TRBJ2-3; no clear D. CDR1 and CDR2 from the germline V gene are MDHEN and SYDVKM. V dropped 4 bases and J dropped 3 bases, with 2 bases sitting between them. The CDR3 runs 11 residues. In nucleotides, the CDR3 is TGTGCCAGCAGTTGGACAGATACGCAGTATTTT. Encoded protein: CASSWTDTQYF.

The chain joins TRBV5-6 to TRBJ2-3; no firm D call. The ends were cut back, 0 bases at V and 4 bases at J, with 12 bases in the middle. Per germline, CDR1 SGHDT and CDR2 YYEEEE. This CDR3 spans 15 amino acids. The DNA of the CDR3 is TGTGCCAGCAGCTTGGACCCAATGGCTCCAGATACGCAGTATTTT. This codes for CASSLDPMAPDTQYF.

This clone was counted ten times or more. This chain connects TRBV11-1 to TRBJ1-1; D is perhaps TRBD1 (5 bases). This CDR3 has 12 amino acids. Germline CDR1 reads SGHAT; CDR2 reads FQDESV (reference sequence). V was trimmed by 5 bases and J by 5 bases, leaving 9 bases between them. The CDR3 DNA sequence: TGTGCCAGCAGCGGCTGGGGGACTGAAGCTTTCTTT. The encoded protein is CASSGWGTEAFF.

The chain employs TRBV20-1 and TRBJ2-1; D not resolved. This CDR3 spans 11 amino acids. The V end lost 1 base, the J end lost 8 bases, and 6 bases lay between the germline ends. CDR1 DFQATT and CDR2 SNEGSKA come from the germline V gene (reference sequence). CDR3 region: CSARVLYEQFF. CDR3 sequence (DNA): TGCAGTGCTAGAGTACTGTATGAGCAGTTCTTC.

The sample holds one count of this clone. The chain has TRBV6-5 and TRBJ2-3, with D possibly TRBD1 on 5 matching bases. Germline V gene sequence: CDR1 MNHEY, CDR2 SVGAGI. Trimming pared 2 bases from V and 4 bases from J, leaving 13 bases between. This CDR3 is 15 amino acids long. CDR3 DNA: TGTGCCAGCAGTTACGGTTGGTTAGGGGCAGATACGCAGTATTTT. Residues: CASSYGWLGADTQYF.

The sample holds a few counts of this clone. The gene calls are TRBV2 and TRBJ2-3, with TRBD2 matching over 9 bases. V lost 2 bases, J lost 5 bases, and 8 bases stayed unmatched. CDR1 SNHLY and CDR2 FYNNEI come from the germline V gene. The CDR3 length is 16 residues. The CDR3 loop is CASSEQGLAGRDTQYF. The CDR3 DNA follows: TGTGCCAGCAGTGAACAGGGGCTAGCGGGACGAGATACGCAGTATTTT.

This chain uses TRBV10-3 with TRBJ1-2, with TRBD1 matching over 9 bases. V trimming: 9 bases; J trimming: 8 bases; junction bases outside the gene matches: 13. Germline assignment: CDR1 ENHRY and CDR2 SYGVKD. The CDR3 runs 14 residues. In nucleotides, the CDR3 is TGTGCCATTAAACCGGGACAGGGTTTTTTGGGCTACACCTTC. Its translation: CAIKPGQGFLGYTF.

The chain combines TRBV19 with TRBJ1-5; D gene ambiguous. CDR3 length: 15 amino acids. The germline CDR1 and CDR2 sequences are LNHDA and SQIVND (reference sequence). V gave up 3 bases and J gave up 0 bases, with 9 bases separating them. The CDR3 here is CASSIDGYSNQPQHF. Written as DNA, the CDR3 is TGTGCCAGTAGTATTGACGGGTATAGCAATCAGCCCCAGCATTTT.